The 12 T cell receptor beta chains in this list originate from one sample, sequenced in a study of T cell responses to AZD1222 COVID-19 vaccine. Assay: immunoSEQ multiplex PCR; the TCRdb copy retains only in-frame clones and omits some. The sample has about 100,000 clones, 87% seen once. The input for sequencing was peripheral blood, taken on day 0 of AZD1222 vaccination. The receptors were gathered from an adult in good health.

The rearrangement uses TRBV28 and TRBJ1-2; possible D gene TRBD1, 6 bases. Germline CDR1 is MDHEN and CDR2 is SYDVKM. V lost 2 bases and J 4 bases, leaving 14 bases between the germline ends. The CDR3 consists of 15 residues. This chain's CDR3 is CASSLRGGTPYGYTF. The CDR3 DNA reads TGTGCCAGCAGTTTAAGGGGGGGGACCCCCTATGGCTACACCTTC.

V is TRBV7-2 and J is TRBJ1-2; D call uncertain. V dropped 2 bases and J dropped 4 bases, with 8 bases sitting between them. The germline V gene encodes CDR1 SGHTA and CDR2 FQGNSA. The CDR3 consists of 13 residues. The CDR3 nucleotides are TGTGCCAGCAGCTTACATCCGGGCTATGGCTACACCTTC. It encodes CASSLHPGYGYTF.

The CDR3 is CASKLTGERTEAFF. CDR3 nucleotides: TGCGCCAGCAAATTGACAGGGGAGAGGACTGAAGCTTTCTTT. The rearrangement joins TRBV5-1 to TRBJ1-1; TRBD1 matches 8 bases. Trimming at V came to 6 bases and at J to 5 bases, leaving 9 bases not matched to a gene. The germline gives CDR1 SGHRS, CDR2 YFSETQ. The CDR3 totals 14 residues. Based on the CDR3 plus reference TRBV5-1 and TRBJ1-1, the full variable domain is KAGVTQTPRYLIKTRGQQVTLSCSPISGHRSVSWYQQTPGQGLQFLFEYFSETQRNKGNFPGRFSGRQFSNSRSEMNVSTLELGDSALYLCASKLTGERTEAFFGQGTRLTVV.

Remarks on this clone: Germline and junction disagree at one end, which may indicate a read error. The chain recombines TRBV6-5 with TRBJ1-6, with D uncertain. CDR3 length: 12 residues. Per the germline V gene, CDR1 is MNHEY and CDR2 is SVGAGI. This CDR3 reads CASSSFNSPLHF. CDR3 bases: TGTGCCAGCAGTTCCTTTAATTCACCCCTCCACTTT.

The chain couples TRBV2 to TRBJ2-2; possibly TRBD1 for D (5 bases). The CDR3 is made up of 15 amino acids. Germline lookup yields CDR1 SNHLY and CDR2 FYNNEI. The V gene lost 7 bases and the J gene lost 1 base, with 13 bases spanning the gap. The CDR3, as DNA: TGTGCCAGCAAGGAAGAACAGGTGAACACCGGGGAGCTGTTTTTT. The encoded protein is CASKEEQVNTGELFF. The whole variable domain, filled in from reference TRBV2 and TRBJ2-2, reads EPEVTQTPSHQVTQMGQEVILRCVPISNHLYFYWYRQILGQKVEFLVSFYNNEISEKSEIFDDQFSVERPDGSNFTLKIRSTKLEDSAMYFCASKEEQVNTGELFFGEGSRLTVL.

The chain employs TRBV18 and TRBJ1-4, with TRBD1 as a possible D gene (6 bases). The germline V gene encodes CDR1 KGHSH and CDR2 LQKENI. V shed 5 bases and J shed 3 bases, with 7 bases lying between them. This CDR3 comprises 13 residues. CDR3: CASSGQPNEKLFF. The CDR3 region has the DNA TGTGCCAGCTCAGGACAGCCTAATGAAAAACTGTTTTTT. The variable domain in full, with the rest retrieved from reference TRBV18 and TRBJ1-4, is NAGVMQNPRHLVRRRGQEARLRCSPMKGHSHVYWYRQLPEEGLKFMVYLQKENIIDESGMPKERFSAEFPKEGPSILRIQQVVRGDSAAYFCASSGQPNEKLFFGSGTQLSVL.

The rearrangement uses TRBV4-2 and TRBJ1-1; 7 nucleotides align to TRBD1. Germline CDR1 and CDR2: LGHNA and YNFKEQ. The CDR3 runs to 15 residues. J was trimmed by 5 bases and V by 0 bases; bases with no gene match: 6. The CDR3 reads CASSQDPGGLTEAFF. The CDR3 nucleotides are TGTGCCAGCAGCCAAGATCCAGGGGGTTTGACTGAAGCTTTCTTT.

This chain joins TRBV6-6 and TRBJ1-4, with 7 bases fitting TRBD1. The CDR3 covers 15 residues. V shed 4 bases, J shed 0 bases, and the junction held 2 bases outside the gene matches. The germline gives CDR1 MNHNY, CDR2 SVGAGI (reference sequence). CDR3 sequence (DNA): TGTGCCAGCAGTTGGCAGGGGGCAACTAATGAAAAACTGTTTTTT. Encoded protein: CASSWQGATNEKLFF.

In DNA form, the CDR3 reads TGTGCCAGCAGCGTCACAGGGAGCTCTGGGGCCAACGTCCTGACTTTC. This gives the protein CASSVTGSSGANVLTF. The chain employs TRBV11-1 and TRBJ2-6, with a tentative D call TRBD1 (6 bases). The germline V and J ends were trimmed by 5 bases and 0 bases, with 11 bases remaining between them. From germline, CDR1 is SGHAT and CDR2 FQDESV (reference sequence). The CDR3 spans 16 residues.

Comments on this clone: Other DNA sequences in this specimen translate into the identical CDR3. This chain uses TRBV19 with TRBJ1-1; the D gene is possibly TRBD1 (5 bases). This CDR3 comprises 13 residues. CDR1 is LNHDA and CDR2 is SQIVND in the germline V gene (reference sequence). V lost 3 bases and J lost 1, with 6 bases in between. The CDR3 coding sequence is TGTGCCAGTAGTATCGGGGGGAACACTGAAGCTTTCTTT. Translation: CASSIGGNTEAFF.

The chain has TRBV6-1 and TRBJ1-2, with D possibly TRBD1 on 6 matching bases. This CDR3 has 13 amino acids. V dropped 8 bases and J dropped 2 bases, with 12 bases sitting between them. Germline values: CDR1 MNHNS, CDR2 SASEGT. In DNA, the CDR3 is TGTGCCAGCCAGGGGCAGGGGAACTATGGCTACACCTTC. This sequence encodes CASQGQGNYGYTF.

This chain links TRBV11-1 with TRBJ1-1; D possibly corresponds to TRBD1 (6 bases). Trimming cost V 2 bases and J 3 bases, with 7 bases left between them. Germline values: CDR1 SGHAT, CDR2 FQDESV (reference sequence). The CDR3 is made up of 13 amino acids. CDR3 nucleotides: TGTGCCAGCAGCTTATACAGGGACACTGAAGCTTTCTTT. It encodes CASSLYRDTEAFF.